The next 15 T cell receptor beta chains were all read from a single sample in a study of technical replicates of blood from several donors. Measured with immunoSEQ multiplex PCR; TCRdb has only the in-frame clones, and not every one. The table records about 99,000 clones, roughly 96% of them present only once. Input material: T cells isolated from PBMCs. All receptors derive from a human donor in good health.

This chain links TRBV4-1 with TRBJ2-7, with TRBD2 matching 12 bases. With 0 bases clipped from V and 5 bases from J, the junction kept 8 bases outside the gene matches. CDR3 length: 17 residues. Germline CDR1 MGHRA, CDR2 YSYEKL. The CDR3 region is CASSQERTSGTFDEQYF. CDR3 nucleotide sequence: TGCGCCAGCAGCCAAGAAAGGACTAGCGGGACGTTCGACGAGCAGTACTTC.

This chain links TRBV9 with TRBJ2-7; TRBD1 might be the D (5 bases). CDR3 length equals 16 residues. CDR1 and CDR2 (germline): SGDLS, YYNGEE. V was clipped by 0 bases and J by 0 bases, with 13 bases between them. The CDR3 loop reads CASSVADDSSSYEQYF. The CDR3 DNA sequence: TGTGCCAGCAGCGTAGCTGATGACAGCAGCTCCTACGAGCAGTACTTC.

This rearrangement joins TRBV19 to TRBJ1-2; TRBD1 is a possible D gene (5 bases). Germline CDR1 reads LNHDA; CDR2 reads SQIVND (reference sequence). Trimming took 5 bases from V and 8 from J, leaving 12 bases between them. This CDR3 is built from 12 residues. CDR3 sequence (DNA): TGTGCCAGTAGTCTCACCCGGACAGGCTACACCTTC. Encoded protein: CASSLTRTGYTF. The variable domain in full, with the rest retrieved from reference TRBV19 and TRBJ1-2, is DGGITQSPKYLFRKEGQNVTLSCEQNLNHDAMYWYRQDPGQGLRLIYYSQIVNDFQKGDIAEGYSVSREKKESFPLTVTSAQKNPTAFYLCASSLTRTGYTFGSGTRLTVV.

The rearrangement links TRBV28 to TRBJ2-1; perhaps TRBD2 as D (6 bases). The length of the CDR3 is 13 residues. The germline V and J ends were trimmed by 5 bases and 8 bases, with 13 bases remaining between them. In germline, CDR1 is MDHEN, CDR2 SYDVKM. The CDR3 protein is CASSIIREDEQFF. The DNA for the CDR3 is TGTGCCAGCAGTATCATTAGGGAGGATGAGCAGTTCTTC.

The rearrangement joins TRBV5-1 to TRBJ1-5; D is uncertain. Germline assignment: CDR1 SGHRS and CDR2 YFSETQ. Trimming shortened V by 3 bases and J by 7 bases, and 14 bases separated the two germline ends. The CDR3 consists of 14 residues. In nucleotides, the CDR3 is TGCGCCAGCAGCTCCCTCCCGGGGTACCAGCCCCAGCATTTT. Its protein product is CASSSLPGYQPQHF.

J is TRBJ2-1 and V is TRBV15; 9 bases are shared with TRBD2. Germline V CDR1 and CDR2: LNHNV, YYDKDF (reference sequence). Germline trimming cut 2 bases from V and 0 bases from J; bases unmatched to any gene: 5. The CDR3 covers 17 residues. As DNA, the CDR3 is TGTGCCACCAGCAGACCCGGACTAGCGAGCTCCTACAATGAGCAGTTCTTC. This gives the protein CATSRPGLASSYNEQFF. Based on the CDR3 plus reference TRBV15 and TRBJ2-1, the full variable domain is DAMVIQNPRYQVTQFGKPVTLSCSQTLNHNVMYWYQQKSSQAPKLLFHYYDKDFNNEADTPDNFQSRRPNTSFCFLDIRSPGLGDTAMYLCATSRPGLASSYNEQFFGPGTRLTVL.

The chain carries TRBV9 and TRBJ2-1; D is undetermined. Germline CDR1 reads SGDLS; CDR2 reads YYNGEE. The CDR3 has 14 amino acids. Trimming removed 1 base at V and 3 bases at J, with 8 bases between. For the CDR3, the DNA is TGTGCCAGCAGCGTAAGATCGGGCTACAATGAGCAGTTCTTC. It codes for CASSVRSGYNEQFF.

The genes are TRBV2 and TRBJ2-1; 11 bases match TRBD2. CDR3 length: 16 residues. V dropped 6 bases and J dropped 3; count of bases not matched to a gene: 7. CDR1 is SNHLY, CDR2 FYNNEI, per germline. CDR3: CASRSLGTSGYNEQFF. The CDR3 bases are TGTGCCAGCAGGAGTCTCGGGACTAGCGGCTACAATGAGCAGTTCTTC.

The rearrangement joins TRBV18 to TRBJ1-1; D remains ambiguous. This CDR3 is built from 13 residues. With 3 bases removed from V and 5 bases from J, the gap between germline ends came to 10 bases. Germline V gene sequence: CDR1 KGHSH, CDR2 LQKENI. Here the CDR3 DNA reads TGTGCCAGCTCACCCGGGCCGGGAACTGAAGCTTTCTTT. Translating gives CASSPGPGTEAFF.

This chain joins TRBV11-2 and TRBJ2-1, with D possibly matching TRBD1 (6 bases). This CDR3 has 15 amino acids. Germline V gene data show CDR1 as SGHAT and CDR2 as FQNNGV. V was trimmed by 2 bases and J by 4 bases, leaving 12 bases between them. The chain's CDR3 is CASSLPTGPYNEQFF. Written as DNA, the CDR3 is TGTGCCAGCAGCTTACCGACAGGTCCATACAATGAGCAGTTCTTC.

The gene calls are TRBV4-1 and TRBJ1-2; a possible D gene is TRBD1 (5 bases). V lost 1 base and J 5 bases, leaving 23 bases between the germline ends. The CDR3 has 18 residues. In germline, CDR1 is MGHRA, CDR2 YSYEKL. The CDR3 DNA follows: TGCGCCAGCAGCCAAGGAACCATGACAGCCCGAAAAGAATATGGCTACACCTTC. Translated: CASSQGTMTARKEYGYTF.

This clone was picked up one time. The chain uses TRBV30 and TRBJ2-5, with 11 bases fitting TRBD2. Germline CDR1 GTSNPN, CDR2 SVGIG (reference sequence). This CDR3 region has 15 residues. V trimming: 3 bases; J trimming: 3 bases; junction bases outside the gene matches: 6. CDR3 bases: TGTGCCTGGAGGACCGGGACTAGCGGAAAAGAGACCCAGTACTTC. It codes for CAWRTGTSGKETQYF.

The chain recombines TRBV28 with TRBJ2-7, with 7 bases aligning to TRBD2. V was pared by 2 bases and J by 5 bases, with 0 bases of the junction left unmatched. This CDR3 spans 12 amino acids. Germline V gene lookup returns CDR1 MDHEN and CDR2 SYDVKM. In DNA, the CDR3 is TGTGCCAGCAGTTTAGCGGGAGACGAGCAGTACTTC. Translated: CASSLAGDEQYF.

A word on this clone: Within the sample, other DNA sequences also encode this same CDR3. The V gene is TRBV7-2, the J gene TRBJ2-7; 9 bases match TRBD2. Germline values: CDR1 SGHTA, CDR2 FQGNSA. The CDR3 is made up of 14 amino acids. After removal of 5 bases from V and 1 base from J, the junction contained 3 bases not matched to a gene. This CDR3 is CASSLTSGSYEQYF. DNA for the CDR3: TGTGCCAGCAGCCTAACTAGCGGGTCCTACGAGCAGTACTTC.

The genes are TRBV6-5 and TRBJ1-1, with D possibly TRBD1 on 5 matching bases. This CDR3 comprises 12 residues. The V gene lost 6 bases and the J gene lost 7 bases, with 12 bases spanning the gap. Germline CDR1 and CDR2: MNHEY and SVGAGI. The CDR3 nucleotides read TGTGCCAGCAGCCCCCGGGGGGATGAAGCTTTCTTT. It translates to CASSPRGDEAFF.